The entry that follows covers one T cell receptor beta chain sequence. Trimming left V 3 bases short and J 2 bases short, with 11 bases between. The CDR3 has 14 amino acids. From germline, CDR1 is SGHDT and CDR2 YYEEEE. The sample originates from a study of shared clonotypes between healthy human individuals. Some clones are missing from TCRdb's copy, which holds only in-frame ones; the method was immunoSEQ multiplex PCR. The data contain roughly 2 million clones, 85% to 95% of them singletons. The receptor was derived from a man younger than 35 in good health. Sequenced material: naive CD4+ T cells sorted from blood. Subset of the sample: CD45RA+ positively selected. The rearrangement uses TRBV5-6 and TRBJ2-5, with D hard to call. The CDR3 nucleotides read TGTGCCAGCAGCTCCGAGAGGATACAAGAGACCCAGTACTTC. Amino acids: CASSSERIQETQYF.